A single sample is the source of the 31 T cell receptor beta chains below, sequenced in a study of blood T cell repertoires in COVID-19. Profiling relied on immunoSEQ multiplex PCR, and the TCRdb table lists in-frame clones only, not all of them. The table has about 38,000 clones, 84% seen once. The sample consisted of peripheral blood. Source of these receptors: a man in his sixties with COVID-19, enrolled during active disease.

The J gene is TRBJ2-7, the V gene TRBV6-1; 8 nucleotides match TRBD1. This CDR3 has 19 residues. J gave up 3 bases and V 2 bases, and 18 bases lay outside the gene matches. Germline V gene data show CDR1 as MNHNS and CDR2 as SASEGT. The CDR3 DNA reads as TGTGCCAGCAGTGAAATTTCCTGGACAGGGTCGTTTTTTATCTACGAGCAGTACTTC. Its protein product is CASSEISWTGSFFIYEQYF.

J is TRBJ1-5 and V is TRBV27; D not certain. The CDR3 is 15 amino acids. V was pared by 4 bases and J by 1 base, with 11 bases between. Germline CDR1 MNHEY, CDR2 SMNVEV (reference sequence). In DNA, the CDR3 is TGTGCCAGCAGTTCTATGAAACGGAGCAATCAGCCCCAGCATTTT. Translation: CASSSMKRSNQPQHF.

This clone was observed a handful of times. This chain uses TRBV18 with TRBJ1-2; D uncertain. CDR3 length equals 14 residues. The germline V gene encodes CDR1 KGHSH and CDR2 LQKENI. Trimming stripped 2 bases from V and 2 bases from J, with 9 bases between. The CDR3 DNA is TGTGCCAGCTCACCAGAGGGATTGAACTATGGCTACACCTTC. Its protein is CASSPEGLNYGYTF.

The chain links TRBV6-2 or TRBV6-3 to TRBJ1-2; TRBD1 matches 11 bases. J was trimmed by 8 bases and V by 6 bases; bases with no gene match: 11. The CDR3 is made up of 15 amino acids. Per germline, CDR1 MNHEY and CDR2 SVGEGT. The CDR3 DNA is TGTGCCAGCAGCACGCCGGGACAGGGGGTTTCAGGCTACACCTTC. It codes for CASSTPGQGVSGYTF.

The V gene is TRBV5-1, the J gene TRBJ1-1, with D perhaps matching TRBD1 (5 bases). The germline V and J ends were trimmed by 2 bases and 7 bases, with 6 bases remaining between them. Germline V gives CDR1 SGHRS, CDR2 YFSETQ. The CDR3 length is 11 residues. The CDR3 is CASSFQGEAFF. CDR3 bases: TGCGCCAGCAGCTTCCAGGGTGAAGCTTTCTTT.

The chain joins TRBV20-1 to TRBJ1-1, with 7 bases lining up with TRBD1. CDR1 and CDR2 (germline): DFQATT, SNEGSKA (reference sequence). The junction had 12 bases not matched to a gene; V was cut back by 3 bases and J by 5 bases. The CDR3 has 15 residues. CDR3 residues: CSASVLAGGATEAFF. The CDR3 DNA reads as TGCAGTGCTAGTGTCCTTGCAGGGGGAGCGACTGAAGCTTTCTTT.

The genes are TRBV28 and TRBJ2-1; D remains unclear. Germline V gives CDR1 MDHEN, CDR2 SYDVKM. V lost 8 bases to trimming and J lost 4 bases, with 18 bases between them. The CDR3 has 15 amino acids. The DNA of the CDR3 is TGTGCCAGCCGCGATTTTTCGGCGGATTACAATGAGCAGTTCTTC. Translated: CASRDFSADYNEQFF. Based on the CDR3 plus reference TRBV28 and TRBJ2-1, the full variable domain is DVKVTQSSRYLVKRTGEKVFLECVQDMDHENMFWYRQDPGLGLRLIYFSYDVKMKEKGDIPEGYSVSREKKERFSLILESASTNQTSMYLCASRDFSADYNEQFFGPGTRLTVL.

The CDR3 DNA reads as TGTGCCAGCTTATCTAGCGGGAAACTAGAGACCCAGTACTTC. Protein: CASLSSGKLETQYF. This chain links TRBV28 with TRBJ2-5, with TRBD2 matching over 9 bases. After removal of 8 bases from V and 4 bases from J, the junction contained 8 bases not matched to a gene. The CDR3 loop spans 14 amino acids. Germline V lookup: CDR1 MDHEN, CDR2 SYDVKM.

This clone was found once. The chain is built from TRBV30 and TRBJ1-2; the D gene is possibly TRBD1 (5 bases). Per the germline V gene, CDR1 is GTSNPN and CDR2 is SVGIG (reference sequence). The CDR3 consists of 15 residues. V lost 2 bases, J lost 1 base, and 14 bases lay in between. The CDR3 region is CAWSLQVTVNYGYTF. The CDR3 DNA reads TGTGCCTGGAGTCTACAGGTGACTGTTAACTATGGCTACACCTTC.

The chain recombines TRBV12-3 or TRBV12-4 with TRBJ1-1; possible D gene TRBD1, 6 bases. CDR3 length: 13 amino acids. Trimming removed 7 bases at V and 4 bases at J, with 13 bases between. This chain's CDR3 is CASNWGPSTEAFF. The DNA for the CDR3 is TGTGCCAGCAATTGGGGGCCGAGCACTGAAGCTTTCTTT.

This chain joins TRBV4-1 and TRBJ2-4, with a weak D call TRBD1 (6 bases). The CDR3 loop spans 17 amino acids. With 0 bases removed from V and 5 bases from J, the gap between germline ends came to 17 bases. Per the germline V gene, CDR1 is MGHRA and CDR2 is YSYEKL. The CDR3 region is CASSQEGTGNLQNIQYF. DNA of the CDR3: TGCGCCAGCAGCCAAGAGGGAACAGGGAATTTGCAAAACATTCAGTACTTC.

This clone occurred a few times. The V gene is TRBV7-2, the J gene TRBJ1-1, with D uncertain. V was cut by 2 bases and J by 1 base, with 11 bases left in between. The CDR3 length is 15 residues. In germline, CDR1 is SGHTA, CDR2 FQGNSA. The CDR3 nucleotides read TGTGCCAGCAGCTTAAGTATTGGGCCGAACACTGAAGCTTTCTTT. Amino acids: CASSLSIGPNTEAFF.

This clone has more than one count but fewer than ten. The chain is built from TRBV7-2 and TRBJ1-4, with 9 bases matching TRBD1. The CDR3 spans 14 residues. The germline V gene has CDR1 SGHTA and CDR2 FQGNSA. J was trimmed by 8 bases and V by 4 bases; bases with no gene match: 5. The CDR3 region has the DNA TGTGCCAGCAGCTCACCGGGACAGGGAGAAAAACTGTTTTTT. It is translated as CASSSPGQGEKLFF.

The rearrangement links TRBV9 to TRBJ2-3, with TRBD1 identical over 7 bases. The germline V gene has CDR1 SGDLS and CDR2 YYNGEE. This CDR3 spans 14 amino acids. Trimming cost V 4 bases and J 7 bases; bases outside gene matches: 9. The CDR3 DNA is TGTGCCAGCAGCCCCGGGACAGTGGAAAATACGCAGTATTTT. This sequence encodes CASSPGTVENTQYF.

This sequence joins TRBV3-1 (or the pseudogene TRBV3-2) and TRBJ1-2; 7 positions match TRBD1. This CDR3 is built from 13 residues. After removal of 4 bases from V and 2 bases from J, the junction contained 1 base not matched to a gene. Germline V gene data show CDR1 as LGHDT and CDR2 as YNNKEL (reference sequence). This chain's CDR3 is CASSLGQNYGYTF. CDR3 coding DNA: TGTGCCAGCAGCCTGGGACAGAACTATGGCTACACCTTC.

Comments on this clone: The sample carries other DNA sequences with the same CDR3. The chain has TRBV6-2 or TRBV6-3 and TRBJ2-3, with D perhaps TRBD2 (6 bases). Germline loops: CDR1 MNHEY, CDR2 SVGEGT. The V gene lost 2 bases and the J gene lost 3 bases, with 9 bases spanning the gap. The CDR3 runs to 14 residues. CDR3: CASSYRDFTDTQYF. CDR3 coding DNA: TGTGCCAGCAGTTACAGGGACTTTACAGATACGCAGTATTTT.

This rearrangement joins TRBV5-6 to TRBJ1-6, with 7 bases that match TRBD1. The junction had 4 bases not matched to a gene; V was cut back by 0 bases and J by 7 bases. The CDR3 runs 15 residues. Germline loops: CDR1 SGHDT, CDR2 YYEEEE. The CDR3 protein is CASSLGKGQNSPLHF. The CDR3 DNA sequence: TGTGCCAGCAGCTTGGGAAAGGGACAGAATTCACCCCTCCACTTT.

V and J are TRBV6-2 or TRBV6-3 and TRBJ2-5; 8 positions match TRBD2. The CDR3 runs 15 residues. Germline loops: CDR1 MNHEY, CDR2 SVGEGT. The V gene end was trimmed by 6 bases and the J gene end by 4 bases; junction bases not matched to a gene: 10. This CDR3 is CASSETGTSIETQYF. The CDR3 nucleotides read TGTGCCAGCAGCGAGACCGGGACTAGTATAGAGACCCAGTACTTC.

The chain employs TRBV6-5 and TRBJ2-1, with TRBD2 matching over 10 bases. After removal of 6 bases from V and 4 bases from J, the junction contained 6 bases not matched to a gene. The CDR3 runs 15 residues. Germline values: CDR1 MNHEY, CDR2 SVGAGI. This chain's CDR3 is CASSAGTSEYNEQFF. The CDR3 nucleotides read TGTGCCAGCAGCGCCGGGACTAGCGAGTACAATGAGCAGTTCTTC.

The chain uses TRBV5-5 and TRBJ1-5, with 7 bases identical to TRBD1. CDR3 length: 18 amino acids. Germline values: CDR1 SGHKS, CDR2 YYEKEE (reference sequence). V shed 4 bases and J 4 bases; nucleotides not matched to a gene: 17. The CDR3 sequence is CASSPYRLQGTSNQPQHF. The CDR3 nucleotides are TGTGCCAGCAGCCCTTACAGGTTACAGGGGACGTCAAATCAGCCCCAGCATTTT.

The chain couples TRBV9 to TRBJ1-2, with D unresolved. Germline loops: CDR1 SGDLS, CDR2 YYNGEE. With 4 bases removed from V and 4 bases from J, the gap between germline ends came to 5 bases. The CDR3 is 11 residues long. The CDR3 here is CASSLFYGYTF. For the CDR3, the DNA is TGTGCCAGCAGCCTATTCTATGGCTACACCTTC.

The chain combines TRBV18 with TRBJ2-1, with TRBD2 identical over 10 bases. J was trimmed by 8 bases and V by 5 bases; bases with no gene match: 12. Germline V lookup: CDR1 KGHSH, CDR2 LQKENI. The CDR3 runs 16 residues. DNA of the CDR3: TGTGCCAGCTCAGCCTCGACTAGCGGGTTCGAGTATGAGCAGTTCTTC. It translates to CASSASTSGFEYEQFF. The full variable domain, its missing parts supplied by reference TRBV18 and TRBJ2-1, is NAGVMQNPRHLVRRRGQEARLRCSPMKGHSHVYWYRQLPEEGLKFMVYLQKENIIDESGMPKERFSAEFPKEGPSILRIQQVVRGDSAAYFCASSASTSGFEYEQFFGPGTRLTVL.

The genes are TRBV3-1 (or the pseudogene TRBV3-2) and TRBJ1-6; 8 nucleotides match TRBD1. The CDR3 is made up of 16 amino acids. Germline V lookup: CDR1 LGHDT, CDR2 YNNKEL (reference sequence). With V trimmed by 0 bases and J by 7 bases, 5 bases remained unmatched. CDR3 nucleotide sequence: TGTGCCAGCAGCCAAGAAACAGGGGGAAGGAATTCACCCCTCCACTTT. This sequence encodes CASSQETGGRNSPLHF.

The sample holds one count of this clone. This rearrangement joins TRBV2 to TRBJ1-1; a weak D match, TRBD1 (5 bases). Germline values: CDR1 SNHLY, CDR2 FYNNEI. CDR3 length equals 15 residues. The germline V and J ends were trimmed by 3 bases and 1 base, with 12 bases remaining between them. The CDR3, as DNA: TGTGCCAGCAGTGAGTCAGGGATCGCGAACACTGAAGCTTTCTTT. It yields the protein CASSESGIANTEAFF.

This chain uses TRBV18 with TRBJ1-1, with 7 bases that match TRBD1. CDR1 is KGHSH, CDR2 LQKENI, per germline. V trimming: 3 bases; J trimming: 9 bases; junction bases outside the gene matches: 10. This CDR3 is built from 14 residues. The CDR3 is CASSPRTGEDKAFF. CDR3 nucleotides: TGTGCCAGCTCACCTCGGACAGGCGAGGACAAAGCTTTCTTT.

V is TRBV6-5 and J is TRBJ1-4, with D perhaps matching TRBD1 (5 bases). V was trimmed by 6 bases and J by 7 bases, leaving 18 bases between them. CDR1 is MNHEY and CDR2 is SVGAGI in the germline V gene. The CDR3 totals 15 residues. The CDR3 sequence: CASSPVTRGVEKLFF. In nucleotides, the CDR3 is TGTGCCAGCAGCCCCGTGACAAGGGGCGTTGAAAAACTGTTTTTT.

The chain uses TRBV11-2 and TRBJ2-7; 10 bases line up with TRBD2. The V gene end was trimmed by 3 bases and the J gene end by 2 bases; junction bases not matched to a gene: 4. Germline V gene lookup returns CDR1 SGHAT and CDR2 FQNNGV. This CDR3 has 15 amino acids. CDR3 sequence: CASSLGLASAYEQYF. In nucleotides, the CDR3 is TGTGCCAGCAGCTTGGGACTAGCGTCCGCCTACGAGCAGTACTTC.

The chain is built from TRBV5-4 and TRBJ1-6, with a weak D call TRBD1 (5 bases). CDR1 and CDR2 (germline): SGHNT, YYREEE (reference sequence). The length of the CDR3 is 15 residues. Trimming shortened V by 1 base and J by 6 bases, and 11 bases separated the two germline ends. CDR3 region: CASSLKEQGNSPLHF. CDR3 nucleotide sequence: TGTGCCAGCAGCTTGAAGGAGCAGGGTAATTCACCCCTCCACTTT.

In its sample, this clone was seen once. The chain links TRBV6-2 or TRBV6-3 to TRBJ2-1, with a weak D call TRBD1 (6 bases). Germline loops: CDR1 MNHEY, CDR2 SVGEGT. The CDR3 runs to 15 residues. V was shortened by 2 bases and J by 2 bases, with 10 bases between the two germline ends. Written as DNA, the CDR3 is TGTGCCAGCAGTTACAACAGGGCCCCCTACAATGAGCAGTTCTTC. Translation gives CASSYNRAPYNEQFF.

V usage is TRBV4-3 and J usage is TRBJ1-5, with a tentative D call TRBD1 (5 bases). Trimming took 1 base from V and 6 from J, leaving 10 bases between them. The CDR3 contains 14 residues. Germline CDR1 and CDR2: LGHNA and YSLEER. CDR3 sequence reads: CASSQVAGGQPQHF. In DNA, the CDR3 is TGCGCCAGCAGCCAAGTCGCGGGGGGTCAGCCCCAGCATTTT.

The sample holds one count of this clone. The chain is built from TRBV3-1 (or the pseudogene TRBV3-2) and TRBJ2-1; TRBD2 matches 10 bases. After removal of 4 bases from V and 5 bases from J, the junction contained 8 bases not matched to a gene. Germline V lookup: CDR1 LGHDT, CDR2 YNNKEL (reference sequence). The CDR3 loop spans 16 amino acids. The DNA of the CDR3 is TGTGCCAGCAGCCCACAAGCGGGAGGGCCCCACAATGAGCAGTTCTTC. Its protein is CASSPQAGGPHNEQFF.